This T cell receptor beta chain stems from a study of T cells in localized non-small cell lung cancer. Overall study findings and caveats: Uninvolved adjacent lung showed higher T cell clonality than tumor. In adjacent lung, a median roughly 57 of the top 100 tumor clones were found.

Assay: immunoSEQ multiplex PCR; the TCRdb copy retains only in-frame clones and omits some. The sample has 130,000 or so clones, around 90% seen once; the top ten hold approximately 1.5%. Details on this clone: Its target is not known.

CDR1 is SGHRS and CDR2 is YFSETQ in the germline V gene. The CDR3 runs to 16 residues. The V gene end was trimmed by 0 bases and the J gene end by 3 bases; junction bases not matched to a gene: 6. The material was peripheral blood, obtained before any cancer treatment. The source of this sequence is an older female donor with stage I lung adenocarcinoma. This chain links TRBV5-1 with TRBJ2-1, with TRBD1 matching 7 bases. In nucleotides, the CDR3 is TGCGCCAGCAGCTTGGCCGGGACAGATATCTACAATGAGCAGTTCTTC. It codes for CASSLAGTDIYNEQFF.